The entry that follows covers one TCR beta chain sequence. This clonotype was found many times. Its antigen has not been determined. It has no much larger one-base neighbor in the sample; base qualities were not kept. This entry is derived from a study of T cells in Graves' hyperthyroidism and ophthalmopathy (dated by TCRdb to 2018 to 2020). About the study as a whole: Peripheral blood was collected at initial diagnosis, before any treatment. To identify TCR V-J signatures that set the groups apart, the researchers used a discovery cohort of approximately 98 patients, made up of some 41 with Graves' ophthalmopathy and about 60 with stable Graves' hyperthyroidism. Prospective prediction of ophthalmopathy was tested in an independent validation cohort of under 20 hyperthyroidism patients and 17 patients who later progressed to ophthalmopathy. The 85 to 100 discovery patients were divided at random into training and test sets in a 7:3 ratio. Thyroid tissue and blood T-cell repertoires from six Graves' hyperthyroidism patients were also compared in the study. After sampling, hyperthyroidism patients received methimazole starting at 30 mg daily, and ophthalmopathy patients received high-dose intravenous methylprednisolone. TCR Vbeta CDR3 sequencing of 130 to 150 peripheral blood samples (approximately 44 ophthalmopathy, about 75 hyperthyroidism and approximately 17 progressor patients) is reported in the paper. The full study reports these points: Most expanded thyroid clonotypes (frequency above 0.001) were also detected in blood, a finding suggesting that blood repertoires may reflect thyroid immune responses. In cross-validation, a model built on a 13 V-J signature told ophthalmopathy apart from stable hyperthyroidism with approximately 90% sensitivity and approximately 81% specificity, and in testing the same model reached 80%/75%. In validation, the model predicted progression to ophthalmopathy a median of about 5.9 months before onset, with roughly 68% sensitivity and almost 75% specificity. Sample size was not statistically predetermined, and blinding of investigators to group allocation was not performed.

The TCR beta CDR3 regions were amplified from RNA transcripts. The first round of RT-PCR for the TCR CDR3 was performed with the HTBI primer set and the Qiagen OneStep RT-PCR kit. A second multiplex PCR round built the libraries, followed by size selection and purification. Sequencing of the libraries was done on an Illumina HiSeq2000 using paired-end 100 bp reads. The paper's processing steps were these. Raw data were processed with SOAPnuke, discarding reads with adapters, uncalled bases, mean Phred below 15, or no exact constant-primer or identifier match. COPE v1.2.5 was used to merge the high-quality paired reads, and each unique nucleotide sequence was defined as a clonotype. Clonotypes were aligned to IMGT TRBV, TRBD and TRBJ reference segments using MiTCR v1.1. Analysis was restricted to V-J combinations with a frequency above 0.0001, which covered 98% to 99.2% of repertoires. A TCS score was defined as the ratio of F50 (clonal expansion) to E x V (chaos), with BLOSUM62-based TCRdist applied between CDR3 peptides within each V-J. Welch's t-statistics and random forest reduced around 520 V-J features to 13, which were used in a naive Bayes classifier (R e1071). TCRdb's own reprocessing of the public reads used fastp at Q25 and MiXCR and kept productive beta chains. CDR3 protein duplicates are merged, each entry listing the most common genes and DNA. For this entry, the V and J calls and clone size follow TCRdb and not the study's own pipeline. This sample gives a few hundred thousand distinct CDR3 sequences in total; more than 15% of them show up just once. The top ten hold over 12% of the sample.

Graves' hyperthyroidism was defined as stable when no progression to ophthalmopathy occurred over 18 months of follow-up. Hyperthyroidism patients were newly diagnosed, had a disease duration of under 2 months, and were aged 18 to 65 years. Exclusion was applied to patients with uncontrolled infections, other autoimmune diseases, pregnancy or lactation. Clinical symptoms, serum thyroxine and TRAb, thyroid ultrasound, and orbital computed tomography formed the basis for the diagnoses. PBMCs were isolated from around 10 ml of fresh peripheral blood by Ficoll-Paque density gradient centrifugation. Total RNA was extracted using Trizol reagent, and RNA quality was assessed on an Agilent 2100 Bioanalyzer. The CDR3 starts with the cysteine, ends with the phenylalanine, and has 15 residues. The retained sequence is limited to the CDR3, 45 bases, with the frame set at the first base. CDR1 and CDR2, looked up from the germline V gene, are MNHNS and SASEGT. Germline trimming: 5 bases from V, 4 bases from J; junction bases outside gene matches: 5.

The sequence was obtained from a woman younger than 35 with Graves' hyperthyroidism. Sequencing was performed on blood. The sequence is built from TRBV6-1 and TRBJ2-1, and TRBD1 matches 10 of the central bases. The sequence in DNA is TGTGCCAGCAGTCCCGGGACAGGGGATTACAATGAGCAGTTCTTC. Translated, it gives CASSPGTGDYNEQFF.